A selection of T cell receptor beta chains follows, all from one sample in a study of blood T cell repertoires in COVID-19. The method was immunoSEQ multiplex PCR; TCRdb's version includes in-frame clones alone and lacks a portion of them. Of nearly 350,000 clones in the sample, approximately 82% were seen once. Sequenced material: peripheral blood. The receptors here all came from a man younger than 40 with active or convalescent COVID-19. CDR3s include the opening cysteine and the closing phenylalanine or tryptophan. A D gene is named only where the DNA matches it firmly. Only some rows state a clone size, as once, few, many or a class for expanded clones.

d_call,clone_size,j_call,v_call,cdr3_nt,cdr3_aa
-,-,TRBJ2-1,TRBV5-1,TGCGCCAGCAGCTTGAGAGCAAATGAGCAGTTCTTC,CASSLRANEQFF
TRBD1,-,TRBJ1-2,TRBV5-4,TGTGCCAGCAGTATCCTCTTCCGGACAGGCTCAGTGGGCTACACCTTC,CASSILFRTGSVGYTF
-,-,TRBJ1-2,TRBV11-2,TGTGCCAGCAGCCTGGGACTCGGCTATGGCTACACCTTC,CASSLGLGYGYTF
-,-,TRBJ2-3,TRBV11-2,TGTGCCAGCAGCCGGGGACTTCGAAGCACAGATACGCAGTATTTT,CASSRGLRSTDTQYF
-,-,TRBJ1-4,TRBV27,TGTGCCAGCTCGGTGAGGGGGTTTGAAAAACTGTTTTTT,CASSVRGFEKLFF
-,-,TRBJ1-1,TRBV6-4,TGTGCCAGCAGTGACGGGGGCCCGAACACTGAAGCTTTCTTT,CASSDGGPNTEAFF
-,few,TRBJ1-5,TRBV5-6,TGTGCCAGCAGCTTGGATGGGGGGTCTAGCAATCAGCCCCAGCATTTT,CASSLDGGSSNQPQHF
-,-,TRBJ1-2,TRBV19,TGTGCCAGTAGATTAGACAGGAACTATGGCTACACCTTC,CASRLDRNYGYTF
TRBD2,-,TRBJ2-4,TRBV6-2/TRBV6-3,TGTGCCAGCAGTTACACCCGGACTAGCGGGGCACTAGCCAAAAACATTCAGTACTTC,CASSYTRTSGALAKNIQYF
-,once,TRBJ2-2,TRBV4-1,TGCGCCAGCAGCCAAGATCCAGGGTCCGGGGAGCTGTTTTTT,CASSQDPGSGELFF
TRBD1,-,TRBJ1-3,TRBV5-5,TGTGCCAGCAGCTTGACAGGGGTAAACACCATATATTTT,CASSLTGVNTIYF
TRBD2,-,TRBJ2-7,TRBV4-1,TGCGCCAGCAGCCAGGGGACTAGCGGGAGGCTTAGCTCCTACGAGCAGTACTTC,CASSQGTSGRLSSYEQYF
TRBD1,-,TRBJ2-7,TRBV14,TGTGCCAGCAGCCGGGGACAGGGGGTCGTTTACGAGCAGTACTTC,CASSRGQGVVYEQYF
-,-,TRBJ1-5,TRBV9,TGTGCCAGCAGCTCTAACCCGGATCAGCCCCAGCATTTT,CASSSNPDQPQHF
-,-,TRBJ1-2,TRBV4-1,TGCGCCAGCAGCCAAGTCCTCAAGGGGAACTATGGCTACACCTTC,CASSQVLKGNYGYTF
-,-,TRBJ1-2,TRBV5-1,TGCGCCAGCAGGCCCGGGGTTTTATATGGCTACACCTTC,CASRPGVLYGYTF
TRBD2,-,TRBJ2-7,TRBV5-4,TGTGCCAGCAGCCGGGGGGCCTACGAGCAGTACTTC,CASSRGAYEQYF
TRBD1,-,TRBJ1-2,TRBV6-5,TGTGCCAGCAGTTTATCCGGGACAGGGACCTATGGCTACACCTTC,CASSLSGTGTYGYTF
-,-,TRBJ2-1,TRBV6-4,TGTGCCAGCAGTCCTTACTACTTTGTCAATGAGCAGTTCTTC,CASSPYYFVNEQFF
TRBD2,-,TRBJ2-1,TRBV27,TGTGCCAGCAGTTTAACTAGCGGGAGCTACAATGAGCAGTTCTTC,CASSLTSGSYNEQFF
-,few,TRBJ2-5,TRBV6-5,TGTGCCAGCAGTAACAGGGGGGGAGGAGAGACCCAGTACTTC,CASSNRGGGETQYF
-,few,TRBJ1-2,TRBV19,TGTGCCAGTACCCTACCGGACAGTCACTATGGCTACACCTTC,CASTLPDSHYGYTF
TRBD2,-,TRBJ2-2,TRBV7-2,TGTGCCAGCAGCACAGGACTAGCGGGGATCGGGGAGCTGTTTTTT,CASSTGLAGIGELFF
-,-,TRBJ2-3,TRBV6-1,TGTGCCAGCAGTGAAAGGGGGGGCAGAGATACGCAGTATTTT,CASSERGGRDTQYF
TRBD1,-,TRBJ1-1,TRBV5-1,TGCGCCAGCAGCCCGTCCGGGACAGGGATTCTTGAAGCTTTCTTT,CASSPSGTGILEAFF
-,-,TRBJ2-2,TRBV9,TGTGCCAGCAGCGCCCTTACAGACACCGGGGAGCTGTTTTTT,CASSALTDTGELFF
TRBD1,-,TRBJ1-1,TRBV9,TGTGCCAGCAGCTCTGGGACAGGGGTGATAACTGAAGCTTTCTTT,CASSSGTGVITEAFF
TRBD1,-,TRBJ1-1,TRBV10-3,TGTGCCATCAACGGACAGGGAGAAACTGAAGCTTTCTTT,CAINGQGETEAFF
-,-,TRBJ2-2,TRBV11-3,TGTGCCAGCAGCTTTGGGGGGGCCGACGGGGAGCTGTTTTTT,CASSFGGADGELFF
TRBD2,-,TRBJ2-1,TRBV19,TGTGCCAGTAGTTTCAAGCGGGAGGGCCACAATGAGCAGTTCTTC,CASSFKREGHNEQFF
-,-,TRBJ1-6,TRBV19,TGTGCCAGTAGTATGACCCCTAGCTCCTATAATTCACCCCTCCACTTT,CASSMTPSSYNSPLHF
TRBD1,once,TRBJ2-7,TRBV7-9,TGTGCCAGCAGTCGACAGGGGGCCTACGAGCAGTACTTC,CASSRQGAYEQYF
-,-,TRBJ2-6,TRBV6-5,TGTGCCAGCAGTATAGGGGTCTCTGGGGCCAACGTCCTGACTTTC,CASSIGVSGANVLTF
TRBD1,-,TRBJ1-1,TRBV5-1,TGCGCCAGCAGCTTGTTGGGACAGATGAACACTGAAGCTTTCTTT,CASSLLGQMNTEAFF
-,-,TRBJ1-3,TRBV5-1,TGCGCCAGCAGCTTGGGTGCCGGGTTTGGAAACACCATATATTTT,CASSLGAGFGNTIYF
TRBD1,-,TRBJ2-7,TRBV27,TGTGCCAGCCGACAGGGCCACGAGCAGTACTTC,CASRQGHEQYF
TRBD1,-,TRBJ2-5,TRBV4-3,TGCGCCAGCAGCCCCGGGACAGAAGAGACCCAGTACTTC,CASSPGTEETQYF
-,-,TRBJ2-1,TRBV5-8,TGTGCCAGCAGCTTGCTCACGGCTAGCCGCAATGAGCAGTTCTTC,CASSLLTASRNEQFF
TRBD1,-,TRBJ1-2,TRBV19,TGTGCCAGTAGTGAGGACAGGGCTACGAGCTATGGCTACACCTTC,CASSEDRATSYGYTF
-,-,TRBJ1-2,TRBV7-2,TGTGCCAGCAGCTTAGGTTCCGGGCAGGGAGGCTATGGCTACACCTTC,CASSLGSGQGGYGYTF
TRBD1,-,TRBJ1-2,TRBV29-1,TGCAGCTCAACGGACAGGGCGGATGGCTACACCTTC,CSSTDRADGYTF
TRBD2,-,TRBJ2-7,TRBV5-6,TGTGCCAGCAGCCCGACTAGCGGTTCCTACGAGCAGTACTTC,CASSPTSGSYEQYF
TRBD1,-,TRBJ1-5,TRBV7-2,TGTGCCAGCAGCTCAGACAGGGGACGGGGCAATCAGCCCCAGCATTTT,CASSSDRGRGNQPQHF
TRBD1,-,TRBJ1-5,TRBV19,TGTGCCAGTACTCCTAGGGGACAGGGCAATCAGCCCCAGCATTTT,CASTPRGQGNQPQHF
TRBD1,-,TRBJ2-2,TRBV7-2,TGTGCCAGCAGCTCACAGGGGGCGTATCGTGGTTTTACCGGGGAGCTGTTTTTT,CASSSQGAYRGFTGELFF
-,-,TRBJ1-5,TRBV30,TGTGCCTGGAGTGTAGAATCTCGGAGTCAGCCCCAGCATTTT,CAWSVESRSQPQHF
TRBD1,-,TRBJ2-2,TRBV5-1,TGCGCCAGCAGCCAAACTACCGGTCACAGGGGAGACAAGGCCGGGGAGCTGTTTTTT,CASSQTTGHRGDKAGELFF
TRBD2,-,TRBJ2-1,TRBV19,TGTGCCAGTAGTATTTCCTTTCTATGGGAGGGGAGTGAGCAGTTCTTC,CASSISFLWEGSEQFF
-,-,TRBJ1-1,TRBV18,TGTGCCAGCTCACCAACAGGGAACACTGAAGCTTTCTTT,CASSPTGNTEAFF
-,-,TRBJ2-1,TRBV9,TGTGCCAGCAGCGTAGGTGGGAGCGAGAACTATGAGCAGTTCTTC,CASSVGGSENYEQFF
-,once,TRBJ1-1,TRBV19,TGTGCCAGTAGTATCCCCCAGGGGAATGTAGGGGCTTTCTTT,CASSIPQGNVGAFF
TRBD1,-,TRBJ1-1,TRBV6-5,TGTGCCAGCAGTCGGCCAGGGGGATACACTGAAGCTTTCTTT,CASSRPGGYTEAFF
TRBD1,-,TRBJ2-2,TRBV6-2/TRBV6-3,TGTGCCAGCAGCCGACAGGGAACCGGGGAGCTGTTTTTT,CASSRQGTGELFF
TRBD1,-,TRBJ2-7,TRBV4-1,TGCGCCAGCAGCCATCCCGGGACAGCCTACGAGCAGTACTTC,CASSHPGTAYEQYF
-,-,TRBJ2-1,TRBV7-2,TGTGCCAGCAGCTTGGGCAGGGGCGCCCCCAATGAGCAGTTCTTC,CASSLGRGAPNEQFF
-,-,TRBJ2-2,TRBV11-2,TGTGCCAGCAGCTTAAGCCCAGGGGACACGAACACCGGGGAGCTGTTTTTT,CASSLSPGDTNTGELFF
TRBD2,-,TRBJ2-7,TRBV7-2,TGTGCCAGCAGCCAAGGACTAGCGGGAGGGGAGCAGTACTTC,CASSQGLAGGEQYF
-,-,TRBJ1-1,TRBV7-2,TGTGCCAGCAGCTTATACAGGGTGAACACTGAAGCTTTCTTT,CASSLYRVNTEAFF
-,once,TRBJ1-3,TRBV12-3/TRBV12-4,TGTGCCAGCAGTCCATTTGCGGGAAACACCATATATTTT,CASSPFAGNTIYF
TRBD2,-,TRBJ2-3,TRBV5-1,TGCGCCAGCAGCTTGGTGGCGGGAGAGTCAGATACGCAGTATTTT,CASSLVAGESDTQYF